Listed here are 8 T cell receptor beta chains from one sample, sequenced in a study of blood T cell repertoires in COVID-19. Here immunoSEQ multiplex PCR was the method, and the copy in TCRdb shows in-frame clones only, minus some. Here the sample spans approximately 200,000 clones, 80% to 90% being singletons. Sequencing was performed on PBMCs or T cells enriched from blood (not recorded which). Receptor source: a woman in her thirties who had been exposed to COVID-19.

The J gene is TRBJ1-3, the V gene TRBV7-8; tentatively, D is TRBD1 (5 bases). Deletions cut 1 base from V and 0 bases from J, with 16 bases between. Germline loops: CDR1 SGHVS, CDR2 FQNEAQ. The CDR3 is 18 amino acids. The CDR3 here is CASSLGGVQGNSGNTIYF. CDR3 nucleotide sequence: TGTGCCAGCAGCTTAGGGGGGGTACAAGGAAACTCTGGAAACACCATATATTTT.

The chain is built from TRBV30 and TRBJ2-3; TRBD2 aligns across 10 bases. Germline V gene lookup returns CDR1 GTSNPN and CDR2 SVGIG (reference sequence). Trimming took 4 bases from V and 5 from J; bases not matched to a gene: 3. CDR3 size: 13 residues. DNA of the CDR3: TGTGCCTGGACTAGCGGGAGTCAAGATACGCAGTATTTT. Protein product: CAWTSGSQDTQYF.

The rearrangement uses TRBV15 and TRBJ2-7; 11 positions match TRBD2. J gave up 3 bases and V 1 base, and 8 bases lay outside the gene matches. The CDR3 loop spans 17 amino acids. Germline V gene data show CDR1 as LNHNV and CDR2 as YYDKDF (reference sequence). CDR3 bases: TGTGCCACCAGCAGAGTCACTAGCGGGAGAGGTCTCTACGAGCAGTACTTC. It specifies CATSRVTSGRGLYEQYF.

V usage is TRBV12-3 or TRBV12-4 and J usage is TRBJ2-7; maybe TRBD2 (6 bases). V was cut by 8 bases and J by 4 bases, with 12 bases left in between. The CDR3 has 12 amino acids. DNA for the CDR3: TGTGCCAGCCGAGCTGGGACTTACGAGCAGTACTTC. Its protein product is CASRAGTYEQYF.

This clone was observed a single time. Here the CDR3 DNA reads TGTGCCACCAGTGACCCCGGACAGGACTTCAATCAGCCCCAGCATTTT. Residues: CATSDPGQDFNQPQHF. The chain employs TRBV24-1 and TRBJ1-5; TRBD1 aligns across 7 bases. V gave up 4 bases and J gave up 3 bases; unmatched junction bases: 8. CDR3 length equals 16 residues. CDR1 and CDR2 (germline): KGHDR, SFDVKD.

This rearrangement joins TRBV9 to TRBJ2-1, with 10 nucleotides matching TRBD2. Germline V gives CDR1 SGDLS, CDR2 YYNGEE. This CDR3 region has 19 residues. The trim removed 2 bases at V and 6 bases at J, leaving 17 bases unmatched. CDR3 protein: CASSVNLAGDLPLSNEQFF. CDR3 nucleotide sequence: TGTGCCAGCAGCGTGAACCTAGCGGGAGATCTACCATTGAGCAATGAGCAGTTCTTC.

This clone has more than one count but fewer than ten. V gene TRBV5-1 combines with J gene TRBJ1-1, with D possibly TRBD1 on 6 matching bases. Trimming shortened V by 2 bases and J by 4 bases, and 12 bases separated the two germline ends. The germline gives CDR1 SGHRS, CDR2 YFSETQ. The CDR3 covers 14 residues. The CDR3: CASSFVGQTTEAFF. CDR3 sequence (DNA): TGCGCCAGCAGCTTCGTCGGACAGACCACTGAAGCTTTCTTT. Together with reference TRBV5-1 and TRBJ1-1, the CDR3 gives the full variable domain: KAGVTQTPRYLIKTRGQQVTLSCSPISGHRSVSWYQQTPGQGLQFLFEYFSETQRNKGNFPGRFSGRQFSNSRSEMNVSTLELGDSALYLCASSFVGQTTEAFFGQGTRLTVV.

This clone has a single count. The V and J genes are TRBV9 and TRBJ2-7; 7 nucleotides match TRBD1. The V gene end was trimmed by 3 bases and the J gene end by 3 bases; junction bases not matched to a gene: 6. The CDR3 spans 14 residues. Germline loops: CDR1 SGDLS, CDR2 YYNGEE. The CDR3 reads CASSAHRDSYEQYF. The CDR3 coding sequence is TGTGCCAGCAGCGCCCACCGGGACAGCTACGAGCAGTACTTC. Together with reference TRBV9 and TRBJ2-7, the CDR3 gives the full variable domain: DSGVTQTPKHLITATGQRVTLRCSPRSGDLSVYWYQQSLDQGLQFLIQYYNGEERAKGNILERFSAQQFPDLHSELNLSSLELGDSALYFCASSAHRDSYEQYFGPGTRLTVT.